These T cell receptor beta chains were read from a single sample in a study of T cells in localized non-small cell lung cancer. Repertoires were generated with immunoSEQ multiplex PCR, while TCRdb's copy carries only in-frame clones and drops some. The sample includes fewer than 35,000 clones, about 88% of them seen just once. The sample consisted of peripheral blood, taken before any cancer treatment. The receptor set was obtained from a female donor of 60 years or more with stage I lung adenocarcinoma. Both conserved end residues are part of each CDR3. Each record gives: V gene, clone size, J gene, D gene, CDR3 DNA, CDR3 protein. The D gene is left open where the match is weak. A clone size is listed for some rows: how often the clone was seen (once, few, many), or a class if it is expanded.

v_call: TRBV7-9; clone_size: .; j_call: TRBJ1-1; d_call: .; cdr3_nt: TGTGCCAGCAGCTTACAGCTGGGAGACACTGAAGCTTTCTTT; cdr3_aa: CASSLQLGDTEAFF
v_call: TRBV6-8; clone_size: .; j_call: TRBJ2-7; d_call: TRBD1; cdr3_nt: TGTGCCAGCAGTTCCGGGACAGGCCTTCACGAGCAGTACTTC; cdr3_aa: CASSSGTGLHEQYF
v_call: TRBV18; clone_size: .; j_call: TRBJ1-5; d_call: TRBD1; cdr3_nt: TGTGCCAGCTCCCTTGGGACAGGGGGCAGTCAGCCCCAGCATTTT; cdr3_aa: CASSLGTGGSQPQHF
v_call: TRBV19; clone_size: .; j_call: TRBJ1-5; d_call: TRBD1; cdr3_nt: TGTGCCAGAAAACAGGGGTCCCCGATCTATAGCAATCAGCCCCAGCATTTT; cdr3_aa: CARKQGSPIYSNQPQHF
v_call: TRBV2; clone_size: few; j_call: TRBJ1-1; d_call: .; cdr3_nt: TGTGCCAGCAACGGGCAGGAGAACACTGAAGCTTTCTTT; cdr3_aa: CASNGQENTEAFF
v_call: TRBV11-2; clone_size: .; j_call: TRBJ2-3; d_call: .; cdr3_nt: TGTGCCAGCAGCTCGTGGGGTAGGGGGTATGGGGCAGATACGCAGTATTTT; cdr3_aa: CASSSWGRGYGADTQYF
v_call: TRBV30; clone_size: .; j_call: TRBJ1-1; d_call: .; cdr3_nt: TGTGCCTGGAGTGTGGACGAGAACTCTGAAGCTTTCTTT; cdr3_aa: CAWSVDENSEAFF
v_call: TRBV23-1; clone_size: .; j_call: TRBJ2-7; d_call: TRBD1; cdr3_nt: TGCGCCAGCAGTCAATCGGGGACAGGTCACACCTACGAGCAGTACTTC; cdr3_aa: CASSQSGTGHTYEQYF
v_call: TRBV7-2; clone_size: .; j_call: TRBJ1-4; d_call: TRBD1; cdr3_nt: TGTGCCAGCAGCTTAGCCGGACAGGGGGCTAGAGAACTGTTTTTT; cdr3_aa: CASSLAGQGARELFF
v_call: TRBV28; clone_size: .; j_call: TRBJ2-3; d_call: TRBD2; cdr3_nt: TGTGCCAGCAGTTTAGCTAGCGGGTACACAGATACGCAGTATTTT; cdr3_aa: CASSLASGYTDTQYF
v_call: TRBV5-4; clone_size: .; j_call: TRBJ2-1; d_call: TRBD2; cdr3_nt: TGTGCCAGCAGCTTTGGCGGGAGGGAAGTCTACAATGAGCAGTTCTTC; cdr3_aa: CASSFGGREVYNEQFF
v_call: TRBV5-1; clone_size: .; j_call: TRBJ1-5; d_call: .; cdr3_nt: TGCGCCAGCAGCTTGGGGACGGAACAGCCCCAGCATTTT; cdr3_aa: CASSLGTEQPQHF
v_call: TRBV5-1; clone_size: .; j_call: TRBJ2-3; d_call: TRBD2; cdr3_nt: TGCGCCAGCAGCCCGGGACTAGCGGGAGGGCCGAGTTCTACAGATACGCAGTATTTT; cdr3_aa: CASSPGLAGGPSSTDTQYF
v_call: TRBV5-1; clone_size: .; j_call: TRBJ2-1; d_call: TRBD1; cdr3_nt: TGCGCCAGCAGCCTACAGGGGGGCCCCAATGAGCAGTTCTTC; cdr3_aa: CASSLQGGPNEQFF
v_call: TRBV6-4; clone_size: .; j_call: TRBJ2-1; d_call: .; cdr3_nt: TGTGCCAGCAGTGAAACAGGGGACTCGGAGTATGAGCAGTTCTTC; cdr3_aa: CASSETGDSEYEQFF
v_call: TRBV30; clone_size: .; j_call: TRBJ2-1; d_call: TRBD2; cdr3_nt: TGTGCCTGGACCTCGGGACTAGCGGCTTACAATGAGCAGTTCTTC; cdr3_aa: CAWTSGLAAYNEQFF
v_call: TRBV7-2; clone_size: .; j_call: TRBJ2-6; d_call: .; cdr3_nt: TGTGCCAGCAGCTCGAGGGACCCGACTGGGGCCAACGTCCTGACTTTC; cdr3_aa: CASSSRDPTGANVLTF
v_call: TRBV28; clone_size: .; j_call: TRBJ2-3; d_call: .; cdr3_nt: TGTGCCAGCAGTTTAGGGGGCAGGGGTACGGATACGCAGTATTTT; cdr3_aa: CASSLGGRGTDTQYF
v_call: TRBV30; clone_size: .; j_call: TRBJ2-7; d_call: TRBD1; cdr3_nt: TGTGCCGTCGGGACAGGGGTCGAGCAGTACTTC; cdr3_aa: CAVGTGVEQYF
v_call: TRBV27; clone_size: once; j_call: TRBJ2-1; d_call: .; cdr3_nt: TGTGCCAGCAGTTTTGTCGGAGGCTCCTACAATGAGCAGTTCTTC; cdr3_aa: CASSFVGGSYNEQFF
v_call: TRBV9; clone_size: .; j_call: TRBJ2-5; d_call: .; cdr3_nt: TGTGCCAGCAGCGTAGCACAGGATCTGGAGACCCAGTACTTC; cdr3_aa: CASSVAQDLETQYF
v_call: TRBV19; clone_size: .; j_call: TRBJ2-1; d_call: .; cdr3_nt: TGTGCCAGTAGTATAAACCTCTACAATGAGCAGTTCTTC; cdr3_aa: CASSINLYNEQFF
v_call: TRBV5-6; clone_size: once; j_call: TRBJ1-1; d_call: .; cdr3_nt: TGTGCCAGCACTGAGAGACGGGGGGCATATCAAGCTTTCTTT; cdr3_aa: CASTERRGAYQAFF
v_call: TRBV19; clone_size: .; j_call: TRBJ1-2; d_call: .; cdr3_nt: TGTGCCAGTAGGGACAGAACTAACTATGGCTACACCTTC; cdr3_aa: CASRDRTNYGYTF
v_call: TRBV7-2; clone_size: .; j_call: TRBJ2-7; d_call: .; cdr3_nt: TGTGCCAGCAGGCTCACGGGGGAGCAGTACTTC; cdr3_aa: CASRLTGEQYF
v_call: TRBV28; clone_size: .; j_call: TRBJ2-3; d_call: .; cdr3_nt: TGTGCCAGCAGTTTACCGGGAGAAAGTTCTGATACGCAGTATTTT; cdr3_aa: CASSLPGESSDTQYF
v_call: TRBV7-2; clone_size: once; j_call: TRBJ2-1; d_call: TRBD1; cdr3_nt: TGTGCCAGCAGCTCGGGACAGGGGGCCGGGAATGAGCAGTTCTTC; cdr3_aa: CASSSGQGAGNEQFF
v_call: TRBV28; clone_size: .; j_call: TRBJ2-2; d_call: TRBD2; cdr3_nt: TGTGCCAGCACGATGGGGGGCGGGAGGCGGAATGGGGAGCTGTTTTTC; cdr3_aa: CASTMGGGRRNGELFF
v_call: TRBV19; clone_size: .; j_call: TRBJ2-4; d_call: .; cdr3_nt: TGTGCCAGTAGTATCGACGGTGGGGTGACCAAAAACATTCAGTACTTC; cdr3_aa: CASSIDGGVTKNIQYF
v_call: TRBV29-1; clone_size: .; j_call: TRBJ1-2; d_call: .; cdr3_nt: TGCAGCGTTGAAGAAGGTATAATAGGAGGCTACACCTTC; cdr3_aa: CSVEEGIIGGYTF
v_call: TRBV2; clone_size: .; j_call: TRBJ1-5; d_call: TRBD1; cdr3_nt: TGTGCCAGCAGTGAGGGAACAGGGGGTTATCAGCCCCAGCATTTT; cdr3_aa: CASSEGTGGYQPQHF
v_call: TRBV7-2; clone_size: .; j_call: TRBJ2-3; d_call: TRBD2; cdr3_nt: TGTGCCAGCAGCGCACGACTAGCGGGAGCGGCAGATACGCAGTATTTT; cdr3_aa: CASSARLAGAADTQYF
v_call: TRBV5-1; clone_size: .; j_call: TRBJ1-1; d_call: .; cdr3_nt: TGCGCCAGTCACCTAATACCAGGGGAAACTGAAGCTTTCTTT; cdr3_aa: CASHLIPGETEAFF
v_call: TRBV5-1; clone_size: .; j_call: TRBJ1-2; d_call: TRBD1; cdr3_nt: TGCGCCAGCAGCTTGGGACAGGGCCTCCACTATGGCTACACCTTC; cdr3_aa: CASSLGQGLHYGYTF
v_call: TRBV2; clone_size: once; j_call: TRBJ2-7; d_call: TRBD1; cdr3_nt: TGTGCCAGCAGGTGGGGACAGGGGGAATTCGAGCAGTACTTC; cdr3_aa: CASRWGQGEFEQYF
v_call: TRBV19; clone_size: .; j_call: TRBJ2-2; d_call: .; cdr3_nt: TGTGCCAGTAGCCCGTACACCGGGGAGCTGTTTTTT; cdr3_aa: CASSPYTGELFF
v_call: TRBV6-5; clone_size: .; j_call: TRBJ2-1; d_call: TRBD2; cdr3_nt: TGTGCCAGCAGTTCTAGCGGGACCTCCTACAATGAGCAGTTCTTC; cdr3_aa: CASSSSGTSYNEQFF
v_call: TRBV18; clone_size: .; j_call: TRBJ2-5; d_call: TRBD2; cdr3_nt: TGTGCCAGCTCACCGGGCTCCGCGGGGGAAGAGACCCAGTACTTC; cdr3_aa: CASSPGSAGEETQYF
v_call: TRBV6-6; clone_size: .; j_call: TRBJ2-1; d_call: TRBD2; cdr3_nt: TGTGCCAGACTAGCGGAAAGCTCCTACAATGAGCAGTTCTTC; cdr3_aa: CARLAESSYNEQFF
v_call: TRBV15; clone_size: .; j_call: TRBJ2-7; d_call: TRBD2; cdr3_nt: TGTGCCACCAGCAGAGCTGGAGCTAGCGGTTCCTACGAGCAGTACTTC; cdr3_aa: CATSRAGASGSYEQYF
v_call: TRBV7-2; clone_size: .; j_call: TRBJ2-7; d_call: TRBD1; cdr3_nt: TGTGCCAGCAGCTTTAACAGGGGATACGAGCAGTACTTC; cdr3_aa: CASSFNRGYEQYF
v_call: TRBV7-8; clone_size: .; j_call: TRBJ1-2; d_call: .; cdr3_nt: TGTGCCAGCAGCTTAGCCGCAGTCGCGGGTGGCTACACCTTC; cdr3_aa: CASSLAAVAGGYTF
v_call: TRBV21-1; clone_size: .; j_call: TRBJ1-3; d_call: .; cdr3_nt: TGTGCCAGCAGTCCTCAGGGATACACCATATATTTT; cdr3_aa: CASSPQGYTIYF